The sequence of this T cell receptor beta chain was determined in a study of beta chain features in type 1 diabetes. Study as a whole: The patients were much like the healthy donors in age, gender and cell yields. Findings and caveats of the study: A moderate, significant TCRB CDR3 shortening appeared in type 1 diabetes across four CD4+ subsets. Naive, central memory and Treg TCRB repertoires seemed to resemble each other more closely in patients than they did in healthy donors. PCR might preferentially amplify shorter templates, equally in patients and controls.

CDR1 is SGHRS, CDR2 YFSETQ, per germline. This CDR3 region has 14 residues. V lost 4 bases and J 0 bases, leaving 10 bases between the germline ends. The whole isolated RNA underwent reverse transcription, so sequencing captured expressed TCRB transcripts. Using immunoSEQ multiplex PCR, the repertoire was profiled, and TCRdb retains in-frame clones only, with some absent. The table includes a few hundred thousand clones, 10% to 15% detected once. About this clone: Its antigen is as yet unknown.

Each donor gave one heparinised blood draw averaging around 0.12 L. The receptor was isolated from a woman aged 18-35 years with type 1 diabetes. What was sequenced was naive CD4+ T cells from blood. This chain links TRBV5-1 with TRBJ1-2, with a possible D match to TRBD1 (5 bases). The CDR3 bases are TGCGCCAGCAGCGTCGACAGCCCTAACTATGGCTACACCTTC. Its protein product is CASSVDSPNYGYTF.